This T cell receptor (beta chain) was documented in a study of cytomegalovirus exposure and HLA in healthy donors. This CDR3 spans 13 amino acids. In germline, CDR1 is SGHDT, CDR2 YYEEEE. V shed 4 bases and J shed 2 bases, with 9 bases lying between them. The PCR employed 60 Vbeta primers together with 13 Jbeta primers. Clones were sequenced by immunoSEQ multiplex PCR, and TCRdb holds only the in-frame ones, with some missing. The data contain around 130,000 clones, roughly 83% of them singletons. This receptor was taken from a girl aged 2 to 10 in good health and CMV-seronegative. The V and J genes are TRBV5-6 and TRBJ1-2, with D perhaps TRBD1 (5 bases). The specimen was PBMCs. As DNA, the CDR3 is TGTGCCAGCAGCGGGGGACTCAACTATGGCTACACCTTC. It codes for CASSGGLNYGYTF.